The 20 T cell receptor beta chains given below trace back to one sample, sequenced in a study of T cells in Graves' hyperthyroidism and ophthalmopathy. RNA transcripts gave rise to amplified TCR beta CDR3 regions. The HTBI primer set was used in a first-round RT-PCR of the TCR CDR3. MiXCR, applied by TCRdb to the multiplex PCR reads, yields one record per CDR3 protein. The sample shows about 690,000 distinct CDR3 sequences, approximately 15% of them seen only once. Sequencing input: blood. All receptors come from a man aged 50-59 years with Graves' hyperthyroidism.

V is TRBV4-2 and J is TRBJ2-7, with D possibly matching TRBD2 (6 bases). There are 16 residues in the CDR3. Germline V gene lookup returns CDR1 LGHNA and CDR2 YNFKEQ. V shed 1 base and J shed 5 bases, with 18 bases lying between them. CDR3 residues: CASSQVGGSRSHEQYF. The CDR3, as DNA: TGTGCCAGCAGCCAAGTTGGGGGGAGTCGTTCCCACGAGCAGTACTTC.

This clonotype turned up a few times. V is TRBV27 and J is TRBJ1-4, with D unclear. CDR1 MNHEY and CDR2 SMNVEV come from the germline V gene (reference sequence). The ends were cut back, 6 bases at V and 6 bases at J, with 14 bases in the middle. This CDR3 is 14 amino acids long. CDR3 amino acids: CASSHSQGDEKLFF. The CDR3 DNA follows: TGTGCCAGCAGCCATTCCCAAGGAGATGAAAAACTGTTTTTT. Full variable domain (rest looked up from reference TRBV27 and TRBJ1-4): EAQVTQNPRYLITVTGKKLTVTCSQNMNHEYMSWYRQDPGLGLRQIYYSMNVEVTDKGDVPEGYKVSRKEKRNFPLILESPSPNQTSLYFCASSHSQGDEKLFFGSGTQLSVL.

The CDR3 here is CASSDALGYTF. CDR3 nucleotides: TGTGCCAGCAGCGACGCGCTGGGCTACACCTTC. The V and J genes are TRBV6-2 or TRBV6-3 and TRBJ1-2; D not certain. The CDR3 consists of 11 residues. Germline V CDR1 and CDR2: MNHEY, SVGEGT. The V and J ends lost 6 bases and 8 bases respectively, with 10 bases between them.

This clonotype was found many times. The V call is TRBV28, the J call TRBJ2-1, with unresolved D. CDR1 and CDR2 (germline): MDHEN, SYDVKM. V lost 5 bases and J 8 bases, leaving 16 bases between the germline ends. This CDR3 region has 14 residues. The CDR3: CASSPLPRTDEQFF. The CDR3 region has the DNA TGTGCCAGCAGTCCTCTCCCGCGGACGGATGAGCAGTTCTTC. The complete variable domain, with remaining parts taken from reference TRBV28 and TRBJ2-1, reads DVKVTQSSRYLVKRTGEKVFLECVQDMDHENMFWYRQDPGLGLRLIYFSYDVKMKEKGDIPEGYSVSREKKERFSLILESASTNQTSMYLCASSPLPRTDEQFFGPGTRLTVL.

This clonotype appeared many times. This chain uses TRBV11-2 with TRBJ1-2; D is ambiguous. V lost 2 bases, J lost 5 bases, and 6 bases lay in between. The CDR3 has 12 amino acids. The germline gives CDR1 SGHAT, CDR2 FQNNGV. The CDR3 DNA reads TGTGCCAGCAGCTTAAACCCTTATGGCTACACCTTC. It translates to CASSLNPYGYTF.

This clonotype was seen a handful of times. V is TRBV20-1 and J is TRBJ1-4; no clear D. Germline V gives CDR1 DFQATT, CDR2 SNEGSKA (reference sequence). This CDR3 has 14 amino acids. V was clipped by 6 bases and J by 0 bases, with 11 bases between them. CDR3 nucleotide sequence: TGCAGTGCGTTCCGGGGAGCAACTAATGAAAAACTGTTTTTT. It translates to CSAFRGATNEKLFF.

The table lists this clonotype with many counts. DNA of the CDR3: TGTGCCAGCAGGGAAAGAAGGGCCTCCACCGGGGAGCTGTTTTTT. Its translation: CASRERRASTGELFF. The chain has TRBV2 and TRBJ2-2; D remains unclear. Per germline, CDR1 SNHLY and CDR2 FYNNEI. There are 15 residues in the CDR3. V was clipped by 6 bases and J by 4 bases, with 15 bases between them.

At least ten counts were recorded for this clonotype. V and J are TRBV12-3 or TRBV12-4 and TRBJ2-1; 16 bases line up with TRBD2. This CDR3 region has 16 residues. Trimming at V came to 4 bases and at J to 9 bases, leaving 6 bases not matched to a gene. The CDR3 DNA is TGTGCCAGCAGTTCCGGGACTAGCGGGAGGGCCCGTGAGCAGTTCTTC. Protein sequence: CASSSGTSGRAREQFF.

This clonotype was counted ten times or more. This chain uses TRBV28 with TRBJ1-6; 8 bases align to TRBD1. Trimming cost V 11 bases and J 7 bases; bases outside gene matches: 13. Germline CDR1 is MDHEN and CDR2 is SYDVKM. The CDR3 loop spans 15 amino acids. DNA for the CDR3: TGTGCCGGGCAGGGGGCGGATACCCCCAATTCACCCCTCCACTTT. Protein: CAGQGADTPNSPLHF.

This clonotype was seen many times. In nucleotides, the CDR3 is TGTGCCAGCAGCTCTGACAGGGGGGGGGGGACAGATACGCAGTATTTT. This encodes CASSSDRGGGTDTQYF. This chain connects TRBV28 to TRBJ2-3; TRBD1 matches at 9 bases. This CDR3 region has 16 residues. Germline V CDR1 and CDR2: MDHEN, SYDVKM. Germline trimming cut 6 bases from V and 3 bases from J; bases unmatched to any gene: 10.

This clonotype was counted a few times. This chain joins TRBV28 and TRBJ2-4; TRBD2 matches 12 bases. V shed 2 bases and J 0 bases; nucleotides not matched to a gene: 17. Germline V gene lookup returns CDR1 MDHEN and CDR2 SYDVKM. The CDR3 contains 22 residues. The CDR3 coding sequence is TGTGCCAGCAGTTTAAACCCACGGACTAGCGGGAAACACCTCGGAGCCAAAAACATTCAGTACTTC. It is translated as CASSLNPRTSGKHLGAKNIQYF.

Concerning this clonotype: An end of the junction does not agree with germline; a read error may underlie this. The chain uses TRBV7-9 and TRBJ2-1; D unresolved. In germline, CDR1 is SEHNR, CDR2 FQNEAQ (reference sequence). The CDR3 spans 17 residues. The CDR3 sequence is CASSPSMVTASYNEQFF. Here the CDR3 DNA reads TGTGCTAGCAGCCCCTCGATGGTCACTGCATCCTACAATGAGCAGTTCTTC.

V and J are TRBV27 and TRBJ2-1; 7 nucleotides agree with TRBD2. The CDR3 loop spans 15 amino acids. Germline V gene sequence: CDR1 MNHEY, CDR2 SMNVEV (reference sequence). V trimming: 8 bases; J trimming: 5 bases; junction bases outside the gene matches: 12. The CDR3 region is CASSRASGAHNEQFF. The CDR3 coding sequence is TGTGCCAGCTCCAGAGCTAGCGGAGCCCACAATGAGCAGTTCTTC.

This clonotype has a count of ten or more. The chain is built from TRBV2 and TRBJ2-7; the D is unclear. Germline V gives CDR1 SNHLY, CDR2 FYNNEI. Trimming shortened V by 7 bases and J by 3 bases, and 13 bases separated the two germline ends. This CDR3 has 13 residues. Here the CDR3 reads CASNQEFNYEQYF. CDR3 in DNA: TGTGCCAGCAACCAGGAGTTCAACTACGAGCAGTACTTC.

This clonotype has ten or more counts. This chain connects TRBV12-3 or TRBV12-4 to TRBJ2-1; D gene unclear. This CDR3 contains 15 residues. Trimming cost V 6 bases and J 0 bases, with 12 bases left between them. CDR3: CASRKGTDSYNEQFF. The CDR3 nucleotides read TGTGCCAGCAGGAAGGGCACCGACTCCTACAATGAGCAGTTCTTC.

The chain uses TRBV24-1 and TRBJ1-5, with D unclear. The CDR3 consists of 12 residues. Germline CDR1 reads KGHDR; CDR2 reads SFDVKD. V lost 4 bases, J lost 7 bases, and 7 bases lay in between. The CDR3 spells CATSDGGQPQHF. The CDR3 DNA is TGTGCCACCAGTGACGGCGGGCAGCCCCAGCATTTT.

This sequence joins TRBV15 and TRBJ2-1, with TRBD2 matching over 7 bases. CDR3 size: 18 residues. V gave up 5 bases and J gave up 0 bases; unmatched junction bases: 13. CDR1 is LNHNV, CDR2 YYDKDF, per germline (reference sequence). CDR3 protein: CATSGPERASGSYNEQFF. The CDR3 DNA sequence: TGTGCCACCAGCGGTCCCGAACGAGCTAGCGGCTCCTACAATGAGCAGTTCTTC.

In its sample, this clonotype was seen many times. This chain's CDR3 is CASTEGLAGGLVETQYF. CDR3 in DNA: TGTGCCAGCACCGAGGGACTAGCGGGAGGCTTGGTTGAGACCCAGTACTTC. This sequence joins TRBV28 and TRBJ2-5, with 15 bases that match TRBD2. Germline V gene lookup returns CDR1 MDHEN and CDR2 SYDVKM. The CDR3 length is 17 residues. With V trimmed by 7 bases and J by 5 bases, 11 bases remained unmatched. The whole variable domain, remainder taken from reference TRBV28 and TRBJ2-5, is DVKVTQSSRYLVKRTGEKVFLECVQDMDHENMFWYRQDPGLGLRLIYFSYDVKMKEKGDIPEGYSVSREKKERFSLILESASTNQTSMYLCASTEGLAGGLVETQYFGPGTRLLVL.

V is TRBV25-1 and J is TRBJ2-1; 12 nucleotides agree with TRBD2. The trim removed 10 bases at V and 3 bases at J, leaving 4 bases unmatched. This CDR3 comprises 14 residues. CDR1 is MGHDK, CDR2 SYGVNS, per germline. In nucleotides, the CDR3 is TGTGCCACCGGGACTAGCGGGTTCTACAATGAGCAGTTCTTC. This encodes CATGTSGFYNEQFF. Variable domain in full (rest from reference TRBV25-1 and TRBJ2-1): EADIYQTPRYLVIGTGKKITLECSQTMGHDKMYWYQQDPGMELHLIHYSYGVNSTEKGDLSSESTVSRIRTEHFPLTLESARPSHTSQYLCATGTSGFYNEQFFGPGTRLTVL.

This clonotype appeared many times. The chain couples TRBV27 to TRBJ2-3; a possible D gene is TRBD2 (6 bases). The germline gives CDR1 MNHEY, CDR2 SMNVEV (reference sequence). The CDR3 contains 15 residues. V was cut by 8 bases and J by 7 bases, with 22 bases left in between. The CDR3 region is CASRSRDWTPHTQYF. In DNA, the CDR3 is TGTGCCAGCCGAAGCCGGGACTGGACCCCCCATACGCAGTATTTT.